This entry lists 14 T cell receptor beta chains sequenced from one sample in a study of blood T cell repertoires in COVID-19. Produced via immunoSEQ multiplex PCR; TCRdb's table is partial and in-frame only. The sample has 250,000 or so clones, 88% seen once; the top ten hold roughly 2.4%. The sequenced material came from PBMCs or T cells enriched from blood (not recorded which). These receptors came from a woman between 40 and 55 years old with acute COVID-19.

The rearrangement links TRBV25-1 to TRBJ1-4, with 7 nucleotides matching TRBD1. Germline-derived CDR1 and CDR2 are MGHDK and SYGVNS. The CDR3 runs to 15 residues. After removal of 4 bases from V and 5 bases from J, the junction contained 7 bases not matched to a gene. The CDR3 sequence: CASSVHGTANEKLFF. The CDR3 DNA sequence: TGTGCCAGCAGTGTACACGGGACAGCCAATGAAAAACTGTTTTTT.

This rearrangement joins TRBV5-1 to TRBJ1-4, with D possibly being TRBD1 (6 bases). CDR1 SGHRS and CDR2 YFSETQ come from the germline V gene. The CDR3 has 14 amino acids. V was shortened by 4 bases and J by 2 bases, with 9 bases between the two germline ends. The CDR3 nucleotides are TGCGCCAGCAGCATACAGGGTACTAATGAAAAACTGTTTTTT. Translation: CASSIQGTNEKLFF.

The V gene is TRBV2, the J gene TRBJ1-4, with a tentative D call TRBD1 (5 bases). The CDR3 extends over 14 amino acids. Trimming removed 6 bases at V and 6 bases at J, with 14 bases between. Germline CDR1 and CDR2: SNHLY and FYNNEI. In nucleotides, the CDR3 is TGTGCCAGCAGCCTGGGAGGGGTGGATGAAAAACTGTTTTTT. Translated: CASSLGGVDEKLFF.

The chain joins TRBV9 to TRBJ1-4; a weak D match, TRBD1 (6 bases). Germline V CDR1 and CDR2: SGDLS, YYNGEE. The CDR3 loop spans 15 amino acids. V shed 1 base and J shed 3 bases, with 10 bases lying between them. CDR3 DNA: TGTGCCAGCAGCGTAACAGGGATATCTAATGAAAAACTGTTTTTT. Translated: CASSVTGISNEKLFF.

This clone was recorded once. The chain carries TRBV29-1 and TRBJ2-3; 10 nucleotides align to TRBD1. The CDR3 totals 14 residues. Trimming took 6 bases from V and 2 from J; bases not matched to a gene: 5. CDR1 and CDR2 (germline): SQVTM, ANQGSEA. The CDR3 nucleotides read TGCAGCGTCCCTGACAGGGGGCACACAGATACGCAGTATTTT. It codes for CSVPDRGHTDTQYF.

This clone was recorded once. The chain combines TRBV12-5 with TRBJ1-1; 9 bases are shared with TRBD1. In germline, CDR1 is LGHNT, CDR2 FRNRAP. This CDR3 comprises 17 residues. The trim removed 1 base at V and 4 bases at J, leaving 10 bases unmatched. The CDR3 protein is CASGLGTGQGTVTEAFF. CDR3 nucleotide sequence: TGTGCTAGTGGTTTGGGGACGGGACAGGGTACGGTCACTGAAGCTTTCTTT.

This chain uses TRBV3-1 (or the pseudogene TRBV3-2) with TRBJ2-3; tentative D call: TRBD2 (5 bases). Per germline, CDR1 LGHDT and CDR2 YNNKEL (reference sequence). The CDR3 has 18 amino acids. The V gene lost 1 base and the J gene lost 0 bases, with 17 bases spanning the gap. CDR3 DNA sequence: TGTGCCAGCAGCCAAGGGCTAGCCAGTTCGACTAGCACAGATACGCAGTATTTT. Its translation: CASSQGLASSTSTDTQYF.

J is TRBJ2-5 and V is TRBV1; TRBD2, the table's D call, lacks a check against the DNA. TRBV1 is designated a pseudogene. The CDR3 is made up of 15 amino acids. The CDR3 sequence is CTSSPQRGGQETQYF. DNA for the CDR3: TGCACCAGCAGCCCCCAGCGGGGGGGCCAAGAGACCCAGTACTTC.

The count of this clone is one. The chain employs TRBV9 and TRBJ1-5, with 7 bases lining up with TRBD1. Germline values: CDR1 SGDLS, CDR2 YYNGEE. The CDR3 sequence is 15 residues long. V was clipped by 3 bases and J by 0 bases; unmatched bases: 3. CDR3 sequence (DNA): TGTGCCAGCAGCGCATCAGGGGGTAGCAATCAGCCCCAGCATTTT. It encodes CASSASGGSNQPQHF.

The DNA for the CDR3 is TGTGCCAGCAGCTTAGCGTTAAATAGCGCAGGAAATGAGCAGTTCTTC. This translates into CASSLALNSAGNEQFF. The chain combines TRBV7-9 with TRBJ2-1; D is perhaps TRBD2 (5 bases). V lost 0 bases and J lost 7, with 16 bases in between. This CDR3 region has 16 residues. From germline, CDR1 is SEHNR and CDR2 FQNEAQ (reference sequence).

Only a few counts were recorded for this clone. The rearrangement uses TRBV2 and TRBJ2-6; D is uncertain. Germline loops: CDR1 SNHLY, CDR2 FYNNEI. The CDR3 spans 13 residues. With 4 bases removed from V and 2 bases from J, the gap between germline ends came to 3 bases. CDR3 sequence: CASSVAGANVLTF. The CDR3 DNA is TGTGCCAGCAGTGTAGCTGGGGCCAACGTCCTGACTTTC.

The CDR3: CAWKGQPGGGYTF. CDR3 in DNA: TGTGCCTGGAAGGGACAGCCTGGAGGTGGCTACACCTTC. The chain couples TRBV30 to TRBJ1-2, with 7 bases matching TRBD1. CDR1 is GTSNPN, CDR2 SVGIG, per germline (reference sequence). Losses at the gene ends were 4 bases for V and 7 bases for J; bases not matched to a gene: 9. The CDR3 has 13 residues.

This chain connects TRBV7-2 to TRBJ1-2; a possible D gene is TRBD1 (6 bases). V lost 7 bases and J lost 4, with 19 bases in between. The germline gives CDR1 SGHTA, CDR2 FQGNSA. The CDR3 extends over 15 amino acids. Written as DNA, the CDR3 is TGTGCCAGCACCAGACACAGGGAGTCGGGCTATGGCTACACCTTC. Amino acid sequence: CASTRHRESGYGYTF.

The rearrangement uses TRBV18 and TRBJ2-2, with 7 bases that match TRBD2. J was trimmed by 6 bases and V by 1 base; bases with no gene match: 8. Germline CDR1 reads KGHSH; CDR2 reads LQKENI. The CDR3 extends over 16 amino acids. CDR3 coding DNA: TGTGCCAGCTCACCACTTACTAGCGTCTTGTCCGGGGAGCTGTTTTTT. This codes for CASSPLTSVLSGELFF.